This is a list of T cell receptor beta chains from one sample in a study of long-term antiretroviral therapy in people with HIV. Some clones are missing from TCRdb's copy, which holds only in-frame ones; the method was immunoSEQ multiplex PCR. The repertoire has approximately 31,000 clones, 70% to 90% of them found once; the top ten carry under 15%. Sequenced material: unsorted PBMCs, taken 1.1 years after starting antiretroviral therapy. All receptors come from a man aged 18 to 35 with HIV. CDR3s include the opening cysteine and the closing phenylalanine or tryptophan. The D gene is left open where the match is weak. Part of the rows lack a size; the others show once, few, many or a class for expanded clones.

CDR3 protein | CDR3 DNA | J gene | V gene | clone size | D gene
CASSPGQNIIQETQYF | TGTGCCAGCTCACCCGGGCAGAATATAATCCAAGAGACCCAGTACTTC | TRBJ2-5 | TRBV18 | . | .
CASRPASGYYNEQFF | TGTGCCAGCAGACCAGCTAGCGGTTACTACAATGAGCAGTTCTTC | TRBJ2-1 | TRBV7-9 | . | TRBD2
CSAGTGFWEQYF | TGCAGCGCCGGGACGGGCTTTTGGGAGCAGTACTTC | TRBJ2-7 | TRBV29-1 | few | .
CASSPQGNTEAFF | TGTGCCAGCAGCCCCCAGGGGAACACTGAAGCTTTCTTT | TRBJ1-1 | TRBV5-6 | . | .
CASSVEGGSLNTEAFF | TGTGCCAGCAGCGTAGAGGGGGGGAGTTTGAACACTGAAGCTTTCTTT | TRBJ1-1 | TRBV9 | once | .
CASSYGDRGGGDTQYF | TGTGCCAGCAGTTACGGGGACAGGGGGGGAGGAGATACGCAGTATTTT | TRBJ2-3 | TRBV6-5 | . | TRBD1
CASSVGTSGSIEQFF | TGTGCCAGCAGCGTCGGGACTAGCGGGAGTATTGAGCAGTTCTTC | TRBJ2-1 | TRBV5-4 | . | TRBD2
CASSLIAGGRDTQYF | TGTGCCAGCAGCCTCATAGCGGGGGGGCGGGATACGCAGTATTTT | TRBJ2-3 | TRBV11-2 | . | TRBD2
CASSLPGEWGYTF | TGTGCCAGCAGCTTACCAGGGGAGTGGGGCTACACCTTC | TRBJ1-2 | TRBV11-2 | . | .
CASSYSGGSFGQPQHF | TGTGCCAGCAGTTACTCAGGGGGCTCGTTCGGACAGCCCCAGCATTTT | TRBJ1-5 | TRBV28 | . | TRBD1
CASSSGRGASEKLFF | TGTGCCAGCAGCTCGGGGAGGGGAGCGAGTGAAAAACTGTTTTTT | TRBJ1-4 | TRBV7-9 | . | .
CASSANYDEQFF | TGTGCCAGCAGCGCCAATTATGATGAGCAGTTCTTC | TRBJ2-1 | TRBV7-2 | . | .
CASSLFGGAGLAGGETDTQYF | TGTGCCAGCAGTTTATTTGGAGGGGCGGGACTAGCGGGGGGGGAAACAGATACGCAGTATTTT | TRBJ2-3 | TRBV27 | . | TRBD2
CASSLGSPGNTEAFF | TGTGCCAGCTCACTAGGCTCCCCAGGGAACACTGAAGCTTTCTTT | TRBJ1-1 | TRBV18 | . | .
CASSLGGNTGELFF | TGTGCCAGCAGTTTGGGGGGAAACACCGGGGAGCTGTTTTTT | TRBJ2-2 | TRBV28 | . | .
CASSPDSSYEQYF | TGTGCCAGCAGCCCGGACAGCTCCTACGAGCAGTACTTC | TRBJ2-7 | TRBV28 | . | .
CASSLARLADHQETQYF | TGTGCCAGCAGCTTAGCCAGACTAGCGGATCACCAAGAGACCCAGTACTTC | TRBJ2-5 | TRBV7-6 | . | TRBD2
CASRLRIGQGAGYTF | TGTGCCAGCAGACTAAGAATCGGACAGGGGGCAGGCTACACCTTC | TRBJ1-2 | TRBV6-1 | . | TRBD1
CASSTGSYEQYF | TGTGCCAGCTCAACGGGCTCCTACGAGCAGTACTTC | TRBJ2-7 | TRBV27 | . | .
CASSYLRDGHSPLHF | TGTGCCAGCAGTTACTTAAGAGACGGTCATTCACCCCTCCACTTT | TRBJ1-6 | TRBV6-5 | few | .
CASRERAGNTIYF | TGTGCCAGCAGAGAAAGGGCTGGAAACACCATATATTTT | TRBJ1-3 | TRBV6-5 | . | .
CASGLGQLSNEQFF | TGTGCTAGTGGCCTCGGACAACTCTCCAATGAGCAGTTCTTC | TRBJ2-1 | TRBV12-5 | . | .
CASSFGTSWEQYF | TGTGCCAGCAGCTTTGGCACGTCTTGGGAGCAGTACTTC | TRBJ2-7 | TRBV7-2 | . | .
CSALDIYEQYF | TGCAGTGCTCTTGACATCTACGAGCAGTACTTC | TRBJ2-7 | TRBV20-1 | . | .
CASGRDKRINEQFF | TGTGCCAGCGGACGGGACAAGCGGATCAATGAGCAGTTCTTC | TRBJ2-1 | TRBV7-9 | . | .
CASRLTGRGTEAFF | TGTGCCAGCAGGTTGACAGGGAGAGGCACTGAAGCTTTCTTT | TRBJ1-1 | TRBV2 | few | TRBD1
CASSPRALPYEQYF | TGTGCCAGCAGCCCCAGAGCACTTCCCTACGAGCAGTACTTC | TRBJ2-7 | TRBV7-9 | . | .
CASSPNRGRLDTEAFF | TGTGCCAGCTCACCAAACAGGGGGCGTCTGGACACTGAAGCTTTCTTT | TRBJ1-1 | TRBV18 | . | TRBD1
CASSDDWVFATNTEAFF | TGTGCCAGCAGTGATGATTGGGTTTTCGCAACGAACACTGAAGCTTTCTTT | TRBJ1-1 | TRBV2 | . | .
CASSSFLNRGRREIRSYEQYF | TGTGCCAGCAGTTCATTCCTCAACAGGGGGCGGCGGGAGATCCGATCCTACGAGCAGTACTTC | TRBJ2-7 | TRBV27 | . | TRBD1
CASSQDPAGDYEQYF | TGCGCCAGCAGCCAAGACCCGGCAGGGGACTACGAGCAGTACTTC | TRBJ2-7 | TRBV4-1 | . | .
CASSRWLAGQSHEQYF | TGTGCCAGCAGCCGTTGGTTGGCGGGGCAGAGTCACGAGCAGTACTTC | TRBJ2-7 | TRBV6-6 | . | .
CASSLVGSSGGLYNEQFF | TGTGCCAGCAGCTTAGTAGGATCGAGCGGGGGACTTTACAATGAGCAGTTCTTC | TRBJ2-1 | TRBV7-2 | . | TRBD2
CASSEVYGTVGNQPQHF | TGTGCCAGCAGTGAAGTATATGGGACAGTCGGCAATCAGCCCCAGCATTTT | TRBJ1-5 | TRBV6-1 | . | TRBD1
CASSGTPSYEQYF | TGTGCCAGCAGCGGGACACCCTCCTACGAGCAGTACTTC | TRBJ2-7 | TRBV11-3 | once | .
CASRLDLEDRGGNTIYF | TGTGCCAGCAGATTGGACCTCGAGGACAGGGGTGGAAACACCATATATTTT | TRBJ1-3 | TRBV11-2 | few | TRBD1
CASSLDRKNTGELFF | TGTGCCAGCAGCTTGGACAGGAAGAACACCGGGGAGCTGTTTTTT | TRBJ2-2 | TRBV5-4 | few | .
CASSLDGVLSYEQYF | TGTGCCAGCAGCTTAGATGGCGTTCTCTCCTACGAGCAGTACTTC | TRBJ2-7 | TRBV7-2 | . | .
CASSKTSGSYEQYF | TGTGCCAGCAGTAAGACTAGCGGGTCCTACGAGCAGTACTTC | TRBJ2-7 | TRBV6-5 | . | TRBD2
CASSLRVWEQSYSNQPQHF | TGTGCCAGCAGCTTACGTGTTTGGGAGCAAAGTTATAGCAATCAGCCCCAGCATTTT | TRBJ1-5 | TRBV7-8 | . | .
CASSLPGGNEQFF | TGCGCCAGCAGCCTTCCGGGGGGGAATGAGCAGTTCTTC | TRBJ2-1 | TRBV10-1 | . | TRBD2